These 9 T cell receptor beta chains share one sample of origin, sequenced in a study of cytomegalovirus exposure and HLA in healthy donors. The PCR made use of 60 Vbeta and 13 Jbeta primers. Generated by immunoSEQ multiplex PCR, the TCRdb table keeps only in-frame clones and is missing some. The sample has some 160,000 clones, 65% to 85% seen once. Sequencing used PBMCs. All receptors come from a middle-aged man in good health and CMV-seropositive.

The chain links TRBV18 to TRBJ2-5, with a weak D call TRBD2 (5 bases). With 3 bases removed from V and 0 bases from J, the gap between germline ends came to 5 bases. Per the germline V gene, CDR1 is KGHSH and CDR2 is LQKENI. CDR3 length: 13 residues. The CDR3 DNA follows: TGTGCCAGCTCACCCGGGAACCAAGAGACCCAGTACTTC. Protein product: CASSPGNQETQYF. The full variable domain, in which reference TRBV18 and TRBJ2-5 provide the parts outside the CDR3, is NAGVMQNPRHLVRRRGQEARLRCSPMKGHSHVYWYRQLPEEGLKFMVYLQKENIIDESGMPKERFSAEFPKEGPSILRIQQVVRGDSAAYFCASSPGNQETQYFGPGTRLLVL.

Only a few counts were recorded for this clone. The V and J genes are TRBV4-1 and TRBJ1-2; TRBD1 is a possible D gene (5 bases). Germline CDR1 reads MGHRA; CDR2 reads YSYEKL. Trimming removed 4 bases from V and 3 bases from J, with 15 bases in between. This CDR3 contains 15 residues. CDR3 in DNA: TGCGCCAGCAGCCGCATAGGGAGGGGTGACTATGGCTACACCTTC. Residues: CASSRIGRGDYGYTF.

The CDR3 DNA follows: TGTGCCATCCCAGGGGGGCAGGGGCCCCGAGAGACCCAGTACTTC. It yields the protein CAIPGGQGPRETQYF. The gene calls are TRBV7-9 and TRBJ2-5, with D possibly being TRBD1 (7 bases). V was clipped by 10 bases and J by 4 bases, with 22 bases between them. The CDR3 length is 15 residues. Germline V gene data show CDR1 as SEHNR and CDR2 as FQNEAQ (reference sequence). The variable domain in full, completed from reference TRBV7-9 and TRBJ2-5, reads DTGVSQNPRHKITKRGQNVTFRCDPISEHNRLYWYRQTLGQGPEFLTYFQNEAQLEKSRLLSDRFSAERPKGSFSTLEIQRTEQGDSAMYLCAIPGGQGPRETQYFGPGTRLLVL.

The V gene is TRBV30, the J gene TRBJ2-5, with 14 positions matching TRBD2. The J segment lost 2 bases and the V segment lost 4 bases, leaving 6 bases of the junction unmatched. The CDR3 has 16 residues. Germline V gene data show CDR1 as GTSNPN and CDR2 as SVGIG (reference sequence). This CDR3 reads CAWTAGLAGGQETQYF. The CDR3 DNA reads TGTGCCTGGACCGCTGGACTAGCGGGGGGACAAGAGACCCAGTACTTC.

In DNA form, the CDR3 reads TGTGCCAGCAGGGACAGGGTTAATGAAAAACTGTTTTTT. As protein: CASRDRVNEKLFF. The chain couples TRBV7-2 to TRBJ1-4; 8 nucleotides agree with TRBD1. The length of the CDR3 is 13 residues. Germline trimming cut 6 bases from V and 4 bases from J; bases unmatched to any gene: 1. Germline V gene sequence: CDR1 SGHTA, CDR2 FQGNSA.

The chain is built from TRBV18 and TRBJ1-2; D might be TRBD1 (5 bases). V lost 3 bases and J lost 0, with 8 bases in between. The CDR3 contains 14 residues. CDR1 KGHSH and CDR2 LQKENI come from the germline V gene. The CDR3 nucleotides read TGTGCCAGCTCACCGGCAGGGTCTAACTATGGCTACACCTTC. This encodes CASSPAGSNYGYTF.

This sequence joins TRBV5-1 and TRBJ1-2, with a tentative D call TRBD1 (6 bases). The CDR3 covers 12 residues. V lost 0 bases and J lost 8, with 8 bases in between. In germline, CDR1 is SGHRS, CDR2 YFSETQ. The DNA for the CDR3 is TGCGCCAGCAGCTTGGCACAGGGAGGCTACACCTTC. Protein product: CASSLAQGGYTF. Based on the CDR3 plus reference TRBV5-1 and TRBJ1-2, the full variable domain is KAGVTQTPRYLIKTRGQQVTLSCSPISGHRSVSWYQQTPGQGLQFLFEYFSETQRNKGNFPGRFSGRQFSNSRSEMNVSTLELGDSALYLCASSLAQGGYTFGSGTRLTVV.

Turning to this clone: This same CDR3 is encoded by further DNA sequences in the sample. The chain recombines TRBV5-1 with TRBJ2-7, with 8 bases lining up with TRBD1. Germline CDR1 is SGHRS and CDR2 is YFSETQ. This CDR3 contains 14 residues. V shed 4 bases and J 1 base; nucleotides not matched to a gene: 4. This CDR3 is CASSVRDRSYEQYF. The CDR3 nucleotides are TGCGCCAGCAGCGTCCGGGACAGGTCCTACGAGCAGTACTTC.

This clone was seen only a few times. CDR3 amino acids: CASSKTSGQETQYF. CDR3 nucleotides: TGTGCCAGCAGCAAAACTAGCGGCCAAGAGACCCAGTACTTC. The V call is TRBV9, the J call TRBJ2-5; 8 bases match TRBD2. Germline V lookup: CDR1 SGDLS, CDR2 YYNGEE. There are 14 residues in the CDR3. Trimming removed 4 bases from V and 1 base from J; junction bases left unmatched: 3.